These 20 T cell receptor beta chains came from one sample sequenced in a study of T-cell reconstitution after alpha-beta-depleted transplantation in children. A library of TCRbeta sequences, prepared with unique molecular identifiers, was generated. MiXCR was run by TCRdb on the PCR reads, yielding one entry per CDR3 protein. The sample has hundreds of thousands of distinct CDR3 sequences, 8% to 11% seen once. The material sequenced was PBMCs, taken before TCRalphabeta/CD19-depleted stem cell transplant. These receptors were obtained from a child between 2 and 9 years old with inherited bone marrow failure, due to receive a stem cell transplant.

This clonotype has ten or more counts. The rearrangement links TRBV7-2 to TRBJ2-7; 9 positions agree with TRBD2. The ends lost 5 bases at V and 0 bases at J; junction bases unmatched: 8. CDR3 length: 16 residues. Germline V gene data show CDR1 as SGHTA and CDR2 as FQGNSA. The CDR3 sequence: CASSPSSGSGSYEQYF. The CDR3 DNA reads as TGTGCCAGCAGCCCAAGTAGCGGGAGTGGCTCCTACGAGCAGTACTTC.

This clonotype has at least ten counts. The chain joins TRBV20-1 to TRBJ1-1; no reliable D call. This CDR3 is 14 amino acids long. V lost 2 bases and J lost 6, with 16 bases in between. Germline V gene sequence: CDR1 DFQATT, CDR2 SNEGSKA (reference sequence). DNA of the CDR3: TGCAGTGCTAGAAAGACCTACGGGTTGGCTGAAGCTTTCTTT. Translation gives CSARKTYGLAEAFF.

The sample holds many counts of this clonotype. Written as DNA, the CDR3 is TGTGCCAGCAGCTTCGGGGGAGGACAAGAGACCCAGTACTTC. Its translation is CASSFGGGQETQYF. The chain has TRBV7-9 and TRBJ2-5, with D possibly TRBD2 on 6 matching bases. From germline, CDR1 is SEHNR and CDR2 FQNEAQ (reference sequence). CDR3 length: 14 amino acids. Trimming stripped 3 bases from V and 2 bases from J, with 10 bases between.

There are many counts of this clonotype. The V call is TRBV7-9, the J call TRBJ2-1; D possibly corresponds to TRBD2 (6 bases). CDR3 length equals 15 residues. The germline CDR1 and CDR2 sequences are SEHNR and FQNEAQ (reference sequence). Trimming left V 5 bases short and J 4 bases short, with 15 bases between. CDR3 DNA: TGTGCCAGCAGCCTGGGGAGGCGGTTATACAATGAGCAGTTCTTC. It is translated as CASSLGRRLYNEQFF.

Many counts were recorded for this clonotype. This chain connects TRBV9 to TRBJ2-2; 13 bases align to TRBD2. Per the germline V gene, CDR1 is SGDLS and CDR2 is YYNGEE. After removal of 3 bases from V and 6 bases from J, the junction contained 5 bases not matched to a gene. The CDR3 runs 16 residues. CDR3 nucleotides: TGTGCCAGCAGCGAGACTAGCGGGAGGCCCGCCGGGGAGCTGTTTTTT. It is translated as CASSETSGRPAGELFF.

This clonotype was detected many times. Mismatch with germline at one junction end may stem from a read error. This chain joins TRBV29-1 and TRBJ2-4; D is unclear. CDR1 SQVTM and CDR2 ANQGSEA come from the germline V gene. The CDR3 contains 11 residues. The chain's CDR3 is CSVEDDGGPTF. The CDR3 DNA sequence: TGCAGCGTTGAAGATGACGGCGGACCTACCTTC.

This clonotype was seen at least ten times. The V gene is TRBV2, the J gene TRBJ2-2; 16 nucleotides align to TRBD2. CDR3 length: 17 residues. Germline V gene sequence: CDR1 SNHLY, CDR2 FYNNEI. V lost 7 bases, J lost 4 bases, and 6 bases stayed unmatched. Here the CDR3 DNA reads TGTGCCAGCACCGGGACTAGCGGGAGGGGCAGCACCGGGGAGCTGTTTTTT. Encoded protein: CASTGTSGRGSTGELFF.

This clonotype was recorded at least ten times. This sequence joins TRBV9 and TRBJ2-1; 10 bases align to TRBD2. The V segment lost 3 bases and the J segment 3 bases; nucleotides outside the gene matches: 6. CDR3 length: 16 residues. Per germline, CDR1 SGDLS and CDR2 YYNGEE. The CDR3 loop reads CASSATSGKYYNEQFF. CDR3 coding DNA: TGTGCCAGCAGCGCAACTAGCGGGAAGTACTACAATGAGCAGTTCTTC.

This clonotype was counted at least ten times. This sequence joins TRBV20-1 and TRBJ2-1; 10 positions agree with TRBD2. The germline V gene has CDR1 DFQATT and CDR2 SNEGSKA (reference sequence). With 5 bases clipped from V and 8 bases from J, the junction kept 12 bases outside the gene matches. The CDR3 runs 15 residues. The CDR3, as DNA: TGCAGTGCTCGGCCTCTAGCGGGAGAGGGGTATGAGCAGTTCTTC. It specifies CSARPLAGEGYEQFF.

This chain joins TRBV19 and TRBJ2-1, with 9 bases aligning to TRBD2. This CDR3 spans 14 amino acids. Germline CDR1 reads LNHDA; CDR2 reads SQIVND (reference sequence). The junction had 8 bases not matched to a gene; V was cut back by 11 bases and J by 3 bases. CDR3 sequence: CASTASGNYNEQFF. In nucleotides, the CDR3 is TGTGCCTCGACGGCTAGCGGGAACTACAATGAGCAGTTCTTC.

This clonotype was found many times. CDR3 in DNA: TGTGCCAGCAGCTTGTATAGTAGCGGGAGGCCCTCCTACGAGCAGTACTTC. As protein: CASSLYSSGRPSYEQYF. V usage is TRBV5-7 and J usage is TRBJ2-7; TRBD2 matches 10 bases. TRBV5-7 has ORF status, its function being uncertain. There are 17 residues in the CDR3. V was clipped by 1 base and J by 0 bases; unmatched bases: 7.

A few counts support this clonotype. The chain is built from TRBV7-2 and TRBJ2-7; 8 bases line up with TRBD2. The CDR3 totals 16 residues. V was clipped by 2 bases and J by 1 base; unmatched bases: 7. The germline gives CDR1 SGHTA, CDR2 FQGNSA. The CDR3 is CASSLQAGDGSYEQYF. The CDR3 nucleotides read TGTGCCAGCAGCTTACAAGCGGGAGATGGTTCCTACGAGCAGTACTTC.

This clonotype was found many times. The chain carries TRBV5-1 and TRBJ2-5, with TRBD2 matching 7 bases. Germline CDR1 and CDR2: SGHRS and YFSETQ. This CDR3 spans 15 amino acids. V gave up 2 bases and J gave up 0 bases; unmatched junction bases: 4. In DNA, the CDR3 is TGCGCCAGCAGCTTTGGAGCGGGGCACCAAGAGACCCAGTACTTC. Translation: CASSFGAGHQETQYF.

At least ten counts were recorded for this clonotype. The rearrangement joins TRBV2 to TRBJ2-1; tentatively, D is TRBD1 or TRBD2 (6 bases each). The CDR3 spans 16 residues. V gave up 4 bases and J gave up 4 bases, with 17 bases separating them. Germline CDR1 and CDR2: SNHLY and FYNNEI. CDR3 sequence (DNA): TGTGCCAGCAGTGTGTCGAGCGGAGGGGGGTACAATGAGCAGTTCTTC. Its protein is CASSVSSGGGYNEQFF.

About this clonotype: This may arise from a read error, as a much more abundant clone is one base away. This chain uses TRBV20-1 with TRBJ2-7, with 7 nucleotides matching TRBD2. V lost 0 bases to trimming and J lost 0 bases; unmatched junction nucleotides: 5. Looked up from germline, CDR1 is DFQATT and CDR2 is SNEGSKA (reference sequence). This CDR3 has 15 residues. CDR3 nucleotide sequence: TGCAGTGCTAGAGATGCGGGAGCCCGCTCCTACGAGCAGTACTTC. Its protein product is CSARDAGARSYEQYF.

The chain links TRBV27 to TRBJ2-3, with TRBD2 matching over 7 bases. Germline-derived CDR1 and CDR2 are MNHEY and SMNVEV (reference sequence). This CDR3 contains 17 residues. V shed 1 base and J 1 base; nucleotides not matched to a gene: 8. For the CDR3, the DNA is TGTGCCAGCAGTTTATTTACGGGGGGTACCCGCACAGATACGCAGTATTTT. It yields the protein CASSLFTGGTRTDTQYF.

This clonotype was observed at least ten times. The V call is TRBV5-1, the J call TRBJ2-1; either TRBD1 or TRBD2 may fit D (5 bases each). Trimming removed 4 bases from V and 4 bases from J, with 15 bases in between. CDR3 length equals 15 residues. Germline assignment: CDR1 SGHRS and CDR2 YFSETQ. CDR3 sequence (DNA): TGCGCCAGCAGCAACCGGGACGTTTCGTACAATGAGCAGTTCTTC. This encodes CASSNRDVSYNEQFF.

There are a few counts of this clonotype. The genes are TRBV10-3 and TRBJ1-5; no definite D call. Germline V gene lookup returns CDR1 ENHRY and CDR2 SYGVKD. Trimming cost V 5 bases and J 2 bases, with 13 bases left between them. CDR3 length: 15 residues. The CDR3 region has the DNA TGTGCCATCAGTCCCGAGGTGAGGGGCAATCAGCCCCAGCATTTT. Protein sequence: CAISPEVRGNQPQHF.

This clonotype came up many times. The chain recombines TRBV4-2 with TRBJ2-3; 10 positions match TRBD2. This CDR3 has 18 amino acids. CDR1 is LGHNA, CDR2 YNFKEQ, per germline. The V gene end was trimmed by 1 base and the J gene end by 3 bases; junction bases not matched to a gene: 10. Here the CDR3 DNA reads TGTGCCAGCAGCCAAGGAGCGGGAGGGCTGGAAGGAACAGATACGCAGTATTTT. Encoded protein: CASSQGAGGLEGTDTQYF.

The chain employs TRBV19 and TRBJ2-1; 7 bases align to TRBD2. The germline CDR1 and CDR2 sequences are LNHDA and SQIVND (reference sequence). The CDR3 contains 13 residues. The V gene end was trimmed by 8 bases and the J gene end by 8 bases; junction bases not matched to a gene: 9. The CDR3 DNA follows: TGTGCCAGTGGGCTCGGGAGGTCGGATGAGCAGTTCTTC. The encoded protein is CASGLGRSDEQFF.